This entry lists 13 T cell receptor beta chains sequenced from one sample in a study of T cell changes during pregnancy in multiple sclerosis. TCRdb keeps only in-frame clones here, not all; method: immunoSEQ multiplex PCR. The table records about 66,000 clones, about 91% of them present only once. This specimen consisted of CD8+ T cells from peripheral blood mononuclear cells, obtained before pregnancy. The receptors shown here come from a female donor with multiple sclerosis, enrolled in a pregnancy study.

CDR3 loop: CAWISGQQVINYGYTF. The DNA for the CDR3 is TGTGCCTGGATTTCAGGACAGCAGGTTATTAACTATGGCTACACCTTC. The chain links TRBV30 to TRBJ1-2, with D possibly being TRBD1 (6 bases). V was pared by 4 bases and J by 1 base, with 19 bases between. CDR3 length: 16 amino acids. The germline V gene encodes CDR1 GTSNPN and CDR2 SVGIG (reference sequence).

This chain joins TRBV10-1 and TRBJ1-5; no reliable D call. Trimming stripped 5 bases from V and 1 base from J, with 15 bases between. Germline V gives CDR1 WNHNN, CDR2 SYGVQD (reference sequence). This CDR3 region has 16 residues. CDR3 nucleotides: TGCGCCAGCAGTTCCCTTGCCGGGGTGAGCAATCAGCCCCAGCATTTT. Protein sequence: CASSSLAGVSNQPQHF.

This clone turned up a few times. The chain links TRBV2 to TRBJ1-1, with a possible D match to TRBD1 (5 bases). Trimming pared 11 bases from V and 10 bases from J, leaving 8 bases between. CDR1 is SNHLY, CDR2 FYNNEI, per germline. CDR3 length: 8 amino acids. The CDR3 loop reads CAAGGAFF. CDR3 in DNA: TGTGCCGCCGGGGGAGCTTTCTTT.

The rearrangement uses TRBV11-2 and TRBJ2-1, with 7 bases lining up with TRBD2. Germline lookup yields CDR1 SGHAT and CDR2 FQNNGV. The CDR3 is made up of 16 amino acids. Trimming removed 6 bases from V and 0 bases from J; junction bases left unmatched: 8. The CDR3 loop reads CASRPSGVSSYNEQFF. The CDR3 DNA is TGTGCCAGCAGACCAAGCGGGGTAAGCTCCTACAATGAGCAGTTCTTC.

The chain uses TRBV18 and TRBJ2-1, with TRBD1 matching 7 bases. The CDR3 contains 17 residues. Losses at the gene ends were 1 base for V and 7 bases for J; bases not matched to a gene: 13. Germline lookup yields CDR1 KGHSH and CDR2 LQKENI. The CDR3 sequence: CASSPLTRGHLGNEQFF. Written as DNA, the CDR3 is TGTGCCAGCTCACCACTAACAAGGGGGCACCTTGGAAATGAGCAGTTCTTC.

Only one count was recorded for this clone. CDR3 DNA sequence: TGTGCCAGCAGCATGGGACAGGGGGCCTACGAGCAGTACTTC. It translates to CASSMGQGAYEQYF. The chain has TRBV9 and TRBJ2-7, with 11 bases aligning to TRBD1. Trimming took 4 bases from V and 2 from J; bases not matched to a gene: 2. The CDR3 runs 14 residues. The germline CDR1 and CDR2 sequences are SGDLS and YYNGEE. Full variable domain (rest looked up from reference TRBV9 and TRBJ2-7): DSGVTQTPKHLITATGQRVTLRCSPRSGDLSVYWYQQSLDQGLQFLIQYYNGEERAKGNILERFSAQQFPDLHSELNLSSLELGDSALYFCASSMGQGAYEQYFGPGTRLTVT.

CDR3 region: CASRDRGGVSPLHF. The CDR3 DNA reads TGTGCCAGCCGGGACAGGGGCGGGGTTTCACCCCTCCACTTT. The J gene is TRBJ1-6, the V gene TRBV25-1; 10 nucleotides agree with TRBD1. The CDR3 contains 14 residues. The V segment lost 8 bases and the J segment 9 bases; nucleotides outside the gene matches: 7. From germline, CDR1 is MGHDK and CDR2 SYGVNS.

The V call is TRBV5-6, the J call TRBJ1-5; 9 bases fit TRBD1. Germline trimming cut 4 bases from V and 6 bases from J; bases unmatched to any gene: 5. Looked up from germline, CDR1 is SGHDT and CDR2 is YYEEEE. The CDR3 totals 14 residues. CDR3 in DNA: TGTGCCAGCAGCGGGGGGACAGGGATTCAGCCCCAGCATTTT. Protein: CASSGGTGIQPQHF.

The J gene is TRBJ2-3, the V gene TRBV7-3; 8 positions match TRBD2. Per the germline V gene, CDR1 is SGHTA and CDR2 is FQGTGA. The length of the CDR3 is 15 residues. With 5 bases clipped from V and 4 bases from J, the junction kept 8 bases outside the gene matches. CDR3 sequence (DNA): TGTGCCAGCAGCCTCTCCGGGGGGGCATCAGATACGCAGTATTTT. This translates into CASSLSGGASDTQYF.

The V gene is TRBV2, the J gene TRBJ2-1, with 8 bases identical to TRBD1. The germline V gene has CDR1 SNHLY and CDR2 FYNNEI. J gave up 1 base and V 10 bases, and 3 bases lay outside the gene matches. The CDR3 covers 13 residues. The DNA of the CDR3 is TGTGCCACCACAGGGGGGTCCTACAATGAGCAGTTCTTC. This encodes CATTGGSYNEQFF.

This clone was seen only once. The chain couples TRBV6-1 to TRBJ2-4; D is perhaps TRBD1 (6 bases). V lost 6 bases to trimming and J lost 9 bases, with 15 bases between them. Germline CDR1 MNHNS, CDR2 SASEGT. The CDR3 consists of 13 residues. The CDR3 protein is CASSPGDVGIQYF. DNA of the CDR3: TGTGCCAGCAGCCCAGGGGACGTAGGCATTCAGTACTTC.

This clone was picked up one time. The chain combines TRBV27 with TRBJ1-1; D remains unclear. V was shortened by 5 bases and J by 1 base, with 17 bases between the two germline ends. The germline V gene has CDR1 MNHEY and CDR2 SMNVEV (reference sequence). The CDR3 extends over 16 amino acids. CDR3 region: CASSNHPNSGNTEAFF. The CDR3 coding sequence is TGTGCCAGCAGTAACCACCCCAACAGTGGGAACACTGAAGCTTTCTTT.

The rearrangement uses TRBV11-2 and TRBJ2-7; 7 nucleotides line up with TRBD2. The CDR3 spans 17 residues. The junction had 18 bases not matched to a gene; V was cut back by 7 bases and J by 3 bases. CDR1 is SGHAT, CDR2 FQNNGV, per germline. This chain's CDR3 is CASTQEYGGSFVYEQYF. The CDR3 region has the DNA TGTGCCAGCACCCAAGAGTACGGGGGGTCCTTTGTCTACGAGCAGTACTTC. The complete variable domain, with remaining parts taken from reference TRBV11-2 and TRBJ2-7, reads EAGVAQSPRYKIIEKRQSVAFWCNPISGHATLYWYQQILGQGPKLLIQFQNNGVVDDSQLPKDRFSAERLKGVDSTLKIQPAKLEDSAVYLCASTQEYGGSFVYEQYFGPGTRLTVT.